The sequence of this T cell receptor (beta chain) was determined in a study of vaccination effects on CD4 cells after COVID-19. Overall study: Participants received two doses of either the BNT162b2 or mRNA-1273 vaccine.

This clone was recorded a few times. What it recognizes is unknown. Points from the study as a whole: Healthy vaccinees' vaccine-induced clones included only 1 of 255 cross-reacting with common cold coronaviruses.

Generated by immunoSEQ multiplex PCR, the TCRdb table keeps only in-frame clones and is missing some. In the table there are about 24,000 clones, more than 70% of which are singletons. Before any sequencing was done, the ViraFEST assay used viral peptide pools to expand antigen-specific CD4+ T cells. Cells that had been cultured for roughly 9 days were the source of isolated CD4+ T cells. Negative nucleocapsid antibody tests before and after vaccination confirmed no previous SARS-CoV-2 infection. A few million PBMC were placed in each well, which was supplemented with roughly 10 IU/ml IL-2 and around 9.5 ug/ml peptides. Days 3 and 7 saw half the medium replaced with IL-2 medium. CDR3 size: 17 residues. The germline V and J ends were trimmed by 0 bases and 2 bases, with 14 bases remaining between them. Germline lookup yields CDR1 MNHEY and CDR2 SVGEGT.

The sample here was CD4+ T cells from PBMCs cultured with HCoV-NL63 spike peptides, taken before COVID-19 vaccination. This chain links TRBV6-2 or TRBV6-3 with TRBJ1-5, with D possibly matching TRBD1 (5 bases). The clonotype originates from a human donor who received a COVID-19 vaccine. The CDR3, as DNA: TGTGCCAGCAGTTACTCGATGGCAGGGTCGGGCAATCAGCCCCAGCATTTT. Its translation is CASSYSMAGSGNQPQHF.